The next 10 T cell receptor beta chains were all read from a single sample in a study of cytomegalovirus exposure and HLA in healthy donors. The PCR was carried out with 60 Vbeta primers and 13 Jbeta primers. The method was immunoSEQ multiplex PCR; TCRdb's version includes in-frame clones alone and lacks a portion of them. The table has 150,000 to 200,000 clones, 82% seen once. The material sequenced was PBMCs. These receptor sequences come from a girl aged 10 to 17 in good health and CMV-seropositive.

CDR3 DNA: TGTGCCAGCAGCCCTGGTACTCTCTCTGGGGCCAACGTCCTGACTTTC. This gives the protein CASSPGTLSGANVLTF. The chain uses TRBV11-1 and TRBJ2-6; no clear D gene. This CDR3 has 16 amino acids. V was pared by 5 bases and J by 0 bases, with 11 bases between. Germline V gives CDR1 SGHAT, CDR2 FQDESV (reference sequence).

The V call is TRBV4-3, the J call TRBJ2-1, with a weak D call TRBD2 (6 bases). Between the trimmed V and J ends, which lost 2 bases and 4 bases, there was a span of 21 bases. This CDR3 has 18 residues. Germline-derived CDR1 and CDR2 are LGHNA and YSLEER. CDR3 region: CASSQTPGGGKGYNEQFF. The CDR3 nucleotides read TGCGCCAGCAGCCAAACACCGGGTGGAGGGAAGGGTTACAATGAGCAGTTCTTC.

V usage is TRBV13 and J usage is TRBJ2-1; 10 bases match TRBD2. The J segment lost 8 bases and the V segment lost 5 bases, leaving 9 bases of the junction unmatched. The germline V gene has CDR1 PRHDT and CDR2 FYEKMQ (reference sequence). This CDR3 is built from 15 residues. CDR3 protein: CASSPRLAGGDEQFF. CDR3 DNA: TGTGCCAGCAGCCCCCGACTAGCGGGTGGTGATGAGCAGTTCTTC.

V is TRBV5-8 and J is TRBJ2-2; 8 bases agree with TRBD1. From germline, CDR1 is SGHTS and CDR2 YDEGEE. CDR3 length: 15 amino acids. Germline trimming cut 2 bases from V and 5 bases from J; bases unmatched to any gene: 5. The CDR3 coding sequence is TGTGCCAGCAGCTTTAGACAGGGGTGGACCGGGGAGCTGTTTTTT. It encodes CASSFRQGWTGELFF.

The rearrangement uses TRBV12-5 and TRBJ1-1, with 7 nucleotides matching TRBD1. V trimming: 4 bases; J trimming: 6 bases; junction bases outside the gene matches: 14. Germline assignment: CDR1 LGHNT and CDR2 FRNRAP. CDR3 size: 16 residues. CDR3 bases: TGTGCTAGTGGTTCGTACAGGGGCCGCGGTGTCTCTGAAGCTTTCTTT. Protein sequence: CASGSYRGRGVSEAFF.

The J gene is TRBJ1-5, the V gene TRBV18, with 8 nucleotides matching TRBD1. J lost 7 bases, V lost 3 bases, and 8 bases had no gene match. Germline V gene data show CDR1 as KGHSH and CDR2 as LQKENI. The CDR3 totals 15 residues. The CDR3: CASSPTTGGMQPQHF. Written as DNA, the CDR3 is TGTGCCAGCTCACCGACTACAGGGGGTATGCAGCCCCAGCATTTT.

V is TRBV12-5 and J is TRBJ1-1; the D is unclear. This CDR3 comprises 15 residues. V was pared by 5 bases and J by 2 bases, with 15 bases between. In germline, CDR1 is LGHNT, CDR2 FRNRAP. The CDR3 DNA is TGTGCTAGTGGTCTATGGGCGGGTTTTAACACTGAAGCTTTCTTT. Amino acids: CASGLWAGFNTEAFF.

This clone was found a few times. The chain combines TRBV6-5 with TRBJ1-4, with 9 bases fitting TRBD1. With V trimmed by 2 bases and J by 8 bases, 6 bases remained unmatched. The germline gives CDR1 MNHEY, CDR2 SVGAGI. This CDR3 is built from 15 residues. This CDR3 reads CASSYGDRVTEKLFF. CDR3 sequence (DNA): TGTGCCAGCAGTTACGGGGACAGGGTCACCGAAAAACTGTTTTTT.

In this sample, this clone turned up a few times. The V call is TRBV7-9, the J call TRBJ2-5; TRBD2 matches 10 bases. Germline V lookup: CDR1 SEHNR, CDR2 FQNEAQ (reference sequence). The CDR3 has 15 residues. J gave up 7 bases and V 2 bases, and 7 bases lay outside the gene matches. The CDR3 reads CASSLLGIAGGTQYF. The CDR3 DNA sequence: TGTGCCAGCAGCTTACTCGGGATAGCGGGAGGGACCCAGTACTTC.

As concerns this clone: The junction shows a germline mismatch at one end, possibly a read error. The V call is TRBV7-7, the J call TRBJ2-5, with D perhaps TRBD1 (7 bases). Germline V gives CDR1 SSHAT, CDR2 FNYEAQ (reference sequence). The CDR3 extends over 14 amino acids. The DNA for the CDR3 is TGTGCTAGCAGTCGACAGGGACGGGGGGAGACCCAGTACTTC. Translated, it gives CASSRQGRGETQYF.